Below, 20 T cell receptor beta chains from the same sample are listed, as sequenced in a study of cytomegalovirus exposure and HLA in healthy donors. The assay was immunoSEQ multiplex PCR, and TCRdb's table has in-frame clones only and misses some. The data show about 280,000 clones, with 80% to 90% seen just once and 1% held by the top ten. Sequenced input: PBMCs. Every receptor here comes from a woman between 18 and 29 years old in good health and CMV-seronegative.

The chain joins TRBV5-1 to TRBJ1-2, with 11 nucleotides matching TRBD1. The CDR3 totals 14 residues. V lost 0 bases and J lost 9; bases outside the gene matches: 4. Germline CDR1 SGHRS, CDR2 YFSETQ. CDR3 in DNA: TGCGCCAGCAGCTTGGGGACAGGGGGCCCGAGCTACACCTTC. Translated, it gives CASSLGTGGPSYTF. Looking up the rest from reference TRBV5-1 and TRBJ1-2 gives the full variable domain: KAGVTQTPRYLIKTRGQQVTLSCSPISGHRSVSWYQQTPGQGLQFLFEYFSETQRNKGNFPGRFSGRQFSNSRSEMNVSTLELGDSALYLCASSLGTGGPSYTFGSGTRLTVV.

The chain uses TRBV6-1 and TRBJ1-2, with TRBD1 matching 8 bases. CDR3 size: 13 residues. The germline V gene encodes CDR1 MNHNS and CDR2 SASEGT. V trimming: 5 bases; J trimming: 7 bases; junction bases outside the gene matches: 6. The CDR3 region is CASSLDRAAGYTF. In nucleotides, the CDR3 is TGTGCCAGCAGTTTGGACAGGGCGGCTGGCTACACCTTC.

This clone was observed a handful of times. The chain uses TRBV30 and TRBJ1-1; maybe TRBD1 (6 bases). V was shortened by 1 base and J by 5 bases, with 11 bases between the two germline ends. Germline V CDR1 and CDR2: GTSNPN, SVGIG (reference sequence). This CDR3 is 13 amino acids long. The CDR3 nucleotides are TGTGCCTGGAGTGCAGGGGTGCGGACTGAAGCTTTCTTT. It specifies CAWSAGVRTEAFF.

This clone came up once. This chain connects TRBV6-1 to TRBJ1-5, with a possible D match to TRBD1 (5 bases). The CDR3 is made up of 15 amino acids. Looked up from germline, CDR1 is MNHNS and CDR2 is SASEGT. The V gene lost 6 bases and the J gene lost 2 bases, with 14 bases spanning the gap. The CDR3 protein is CASSRNAGGNQPQHF. Here the CDR3 DNA reads TGTGCCAGCAGCCGGAACGCGGGGGGCAATCAGCCCCAGCATTTT.

V usage is TRBV7-9 and J usage is TRBJ2-7; tentatively, D is TRBD1 (5 bases). Trimming cost V 3 bases and J 2 bases, with 14 bases left between them. CDR3 length equals 15 residues. From germline, CDR1 is SEHNR and CDR2 FQNEAQ (reference sequence). CDR3 nucleotides: TGTGCCAGCAGCTTGCCCAGGGCCGTTACCTACGAGCAGTACTTC. It yields the protein CASSLPRAVTYEQYF.

The rearrangement joins TRBV6-5 to TRBJ1-2, with TRBD1 identical over 9 bases. Germline V gene sequence: CDR1 MNHEY, CDR2 SVGAGI. The CDR3 sequence is 15 residues long. Trimming at V came to 0 bases and at J to 8 bases, leaving 7 bases not matched to a gene. The CDR3 DNA sequence: TGTGCCAGCAGTTACTCGGGTACAGGGGGCCGAGGCTACACCTTC. The encoded protein is CASSYSGTGGRGYTF.

About this clone: This CDR3 is also generated by other DNA sequences in the sample. The chain has TRBV7-2 and TRBJ1-2; 10 nucleotides agree with TRBD1. Germline assignment: CDR1 SGHTA and CDR2 FQGNSA. This CDR3 region has 13 residues. Trimming took 5 bases from V and 8 from J; bases not matched to a gene: 5. This CDR3 is CASSLGQGRGYTF. CDR3 nucleotides: TGTGCCAGCAGCCTGGGACAGGGGCGAGGCTACACCTTC.

There are a few counts of this clone. The chain couples TRBV18 to TRBJ1-4; 7 bases are shared with TRBD1. This CDR3 comprises 16 residues. V trimming: 4 bases; J trimming: 5 bases; junction bases outside the gene matches: 10. Germline CDR1 reads KGHSH; CDR2 reads LQKENI. This CDR3 is CASSLVPGQSNEKLFF. The CDR3 DNA follows: TGTGCCAGCTCACTCGTACCGGGACAGTCCAATGAAAAACTGTTTTTT.

V usage is TRBV5-1 and J usage is TRBJ1-3; 7 positions match TRBD1. V dropped 4 bases and J dropped 3; count of bases not matched to a gene: 7. CDR3 length: 15 residues. The V gene's germline CDR1 is SGHRS and CDR2 YFSETQ. DNA for the CDR3: TGCGCCAGCAGCCCCCGAGGGACAGTTGGAAACACCATATATTTT. Protein sequence: CASSPRGTVGNTIYF.

The chain is built from TRBV10-2 and TRBJ2-7; 11 nucleotides match TRBD1. This CDR3 has 14 amino acids. Germline V gene data show CDR1 as WSHSY and CDR2 as SAAADI. Trimming cost V 6 bases and J 4 bases; bases outside gene matches: 5. CDR3 amino acids: CASSGQGAIYEQYF. CDR3 DNA: TGCGCCAGCAGCGGACAGGGGGCGATTTACGAGCAGTACTTC.

This chain connects TRBV30 to TRBJ2-1; D is possibly TRBD2 (5 bases). The CDR3 sequence is 15 residues long. Germline loops: CDR1 GTSNPN, CDR2 SVGIG (reference sequence). V was shortened by 1 base and J by 4 bases, with 14 bases between the two germline ends. CDR3 bases: TGTGCCTGGAGTGACGGGGTGCTGACGTACAATGAGCAGTTCTTC. Its protein product is CAWSDGVLTYNEQFF.

The chain combines TRBV2 with TRBJ2-3; 13 nucleotides match TRBD2. With V trimmed by 8 bases and J by 9 bases, 8 bases remained unmatched. CDR3 size: 14 residues. Germline assignment: CDR1 SNHLY and CDR2 FYNNEI. CDR3 nucleotide sequence: TGTGCCAGCCAGACTAGCGGGGGGTTCCCGACGCAGTATTTT. This encodes CASQTSGGFPTQYF. Drawing the rest from reference TRBV2 and TRBJ2-3, the complete variable domain is EPEVTQTPSHQVTQMGQEVILRCVPISNHLYFYWYRQILGQKVEFLVSFYNNEISEKSEIFDDQFSVERPDGSNFTLKIRSTKLEDSAMYFCASQTSGGFPTQYFGPGTRLTVL.

The chain joins TRBV4-3 to TRBJ1-2; D is possibly TRBD1 (5 bases). CDR1 is LGHNA, CDR2 YSLEER, per germline. V was cut by 0 bases and J by 8 bases, with 16 bases left in between. The CDR3 has 15 residues. CDR3 residues: CASSQDRRAGIGYTF. The CDR3 nucleotides read TGCGCCAGCAGCCAAGATAGGAGGGCAGGGATCGGCTACACCTTC.

The V gene is TRBV29-1, the J gene TRBJ2-3, with TRBD2 matching 12 bases. V shed 6 bases and J 2 bases; nucleotides not matched to a gene: 6. The germline V gene has CDR1 SQVTM and CDR2 ANQGSEA. CDR3 length equals 15 residues. The CDR3 DNA sequence: TGCAGCGTCGACGGGACTAGCGGGCCCACAGATACGCAGTATTTT. Residues: CSVDGTSGPTDTQYF.

This clone was recorded a few times. The junction shows a germline mismatch at one end, possibly a read error. This chain uses TRBV5-1 with TRBJ2-7, with D possibly TRBD2 on 6 matching bases. Germline CDR1 and CDR2: SGHRS and YFSETQ. The CDR3 contains 15 residues. The CDR3 region has the DNA TGCGCCAGCAGCTTGAACGGGAGAACCTCCTTCGAGCAGTACTTC. Translating it yields CASSLNGRTSFEQYF.

The chain uses TRBV27 and TRBJ1-2, with 7 bases identical to TRBD1. V gave up 6 bases and J gave up 4 bases; unmatched junction bases: 20. Germline CDR1 MNHEY, CDR2 SMNVEV (reference sequence). This CDR3 is 18 amino acids long. CDR3 protein: CASSPSVGTVFLRYGYTF. The CDR3 nucleotides are TGTGCCAGCAGCCCCAGCGTGGGGACAGTGTTTCTGCGCTATGGCTACACCTTC.

The CDR3 DNA sequence: TGTGCCAGCAGCAATCCCCTGGGATTGCAGGGGATCAACAATGAGCAGTTCTTC. Translation gives CASSNPLGLQGINNEQFF. This chain connects TRBV7-6 to TRBJ2-1; D perhaps matches TRBD1 (6 bases). V was trimmed by 5 bases and J by 5 bases, leaving 25 bases between them. Germline V CDR1 and CDR2: SGHVS, FNYEAQ. The CDR3 has 18 amino acids.

The rearrangement links TRBV27 to TRBJ1-1, with TRBD1 matching over 7 bases. V lost 6 bases, J lost 0 bases, and 4 bases stayed unmatched. CDR3 length: 14 residues. The V gene's germline CDR1 is MNHEY and CDR2 SMNVEV (reference sequence). The CDR3: CASRTTGVNTEAFF. As DNA, the CDR3 is TGTGCCAGCAGGACTACAGGGGTGAACACTGAAGCTTTCTTT.

As to this clone: Other DNA sequences from this sample encode an identical CDR3 as well. The V gene is TRBV9, the J gene TRBJ1-2; 8 nucleotides line up with TRBD1. CDR1 SGDLS and CDR2 YYNGEE come from the germline V gene. The CDR3 contains 15 residues. V gave up 0 bases and J gave up 0 bases; unmatched junction bases: 1. DNA of the CDR3: TGTGCCAGCAGCGTAGACAGGGGGTCTAACTATGGCTACACCTTC. Translation gives CASSVDRGSNYGYTF.

The rearrangement joins TRBV28 to TRBJ2-7; the D gene is possibly TRBD2 (6 bases). Germline values: CDR1 MDHEN, CDR2 SYDVKM. V was cut by 4 bases and J by 5 bases, with 18 bases left in between. CDR3 length: 15 residues. For the CDR3, the DNA is TGTGCCAGCAGTTCCCCCGGAATACGGAGGGACGAGCAGTACTTC. This codes for CASSSPGIRRDEQYF.